The 15 T cell receptor beta chains listed next were all sequenced from one sample in a study of T-cell reconstitution after alpha-beta-depleted transplantation in children. This sample's TCRbeta library carried unique molecular identifier barcodes. MiXCR, run by TCRdb on the PCR reads, gives a single entry per CDR3 protein. The repertoire includes about 440,000 distinct CDR3 sequences, about 45% of them detected once, and approximately 30% sits in the top ten. This specimen was PBMCs, taken before TCRalphabeta/CD19-depleted stem cell transplant. The receptors here all came from a girl between 2 and 10 years old with aplastic anemia, due to receive a stem cell transplant.

This sequence joins TRBV7-9 and TRBJ1-1, with D unresolved. Germline CDR1 and CDR2: SEHNR and FQNEAQ (reference sequence). The V and J ends lost 2 bases and 9 bases respectively, with 10 bases between them. CDR3 length: 12 residues. CDR3 DNA sequence: TGTGCCAGCAGCTTACGCGACTCTAAAGCTTTCTTT. It is translated as CASSLRDSKAFF.

The chain is built from TRBV7-6 and TRBJ1-1; no firm D call. V was clipped by 0 bases and J by 1 base, with 12 bases between them. In germline, CDR1 is SGHVS, CDR2 FNYEAQ. The CDR3 spans 16 residues. CDR3 bases: TGTGCCAGCAGCTTAGCGTCTTTTACGGGGAACACTGAAGCTTTCTTT. This sequence encodes CASSLASFTGNTEAFF. Complete variable domain (other parts from reference TRBV7-6 and TRBJ1-1): GAGVSQSPRYKVTKRGQDVALRCDPISGHVSLYWYRQALGQGPEFLTYFNYEAQQDKSGLPNDRFSAERPEGSISTLTIQRTEQRDSAMYRCASSLASFTGNTEAFFGQGTRLTVV.

The chain couples TRBV6-5 to TRBJ2-1; D gene ambiguous. This CDR3 is built from 14 residues. CDR1 and CDR2 from the germline V gene are MNHEY and SVGAGI. V was cut by 0 bases and J by 12 bases, with 15 bases left in between. CDR3 in amino acids: CASSYSSGSMAQFF. The CDR3 DNA reads TGTGCCAGCAGTTACTCGTCGGGCTCGATGGCGCAGTTCTTC.

This clonotype was seen ten or more times. V usage is TRBV20-1 and J usage is TRBJ2-3; D gene uncertain. V was shortened by 3 bases and J by 1 base, with 14 bases between the two germline ends. Germline CDR1 is DFQATT and CDR2 is SNEGSKA (reference sequence). The CDR3 spans 15 residues. CDR3 nucleotide sequence: TGCAGTGCTAGTCCCCCGGTCTTCGGCACAGATACGCAGTATTTT. This encodes CSASPPVFGTDTQYF.

This clonotype was recorded a few times. The chain couples TRBV20-1 to TRBJ2-7; 7 bases are shared with TRBD1. CDR1 and CDR2 from the germline V gene are DFQATT and SNEGSKA (reference sequence). The CDR3 is 13 residues long. Germline trimming cut 3 bases from V and 2 bases from J; bases unmatched to any gene: 4. The CDR3 bases are TGCAGTGCTAGCGACAGGGAAGCCTACGAGCAGTACTTC. This encodes CSASDREAYEQYF.

This clonotype was detected ten times or more. V is TRBV10-2 and J is TRBJ2-7; TRBD1 is a possible D gene (6 bases). The germline V gene has CDR1 WSHSY and CDR2 SAAADI. V was pared by 2 bases and J by 2 bases, with 16 bases between. The CDR3 is 16 residues long. The CDR3 spells CASSEEGDPRTYEQYF. The CDR3 region has the DNA TGCGCCAGCAGTGAGGAGGGGGATCCTAGAACCTACGAGCAGTACTTC.

A single count supports this clonotype. J is TRBJ2-3 and V is TRBV20-1; 7 nucleotides match TRBD2. Per the germline V gene, CDR1 is DFQATT and CDR2 is SNEGSKA (reference sequence). The CDR3 consists of 16 residues. The CDR3 region is CSAPQSGGRAGWTQYF. DNA for the CDR3: TGCAGCGCGCCACAATCCGGTGGGAGAGCGGGGTGGACGCAGTATTTT.

This clonotype was seen at least ten times. The junction departs from germline at one end; a sequencing error may be responsible. The V and J genes are TRBV5-1 and TRBJ2-1, with D uncertain. Germline values: CDR1 SGHRS, CDR2 YFSETQ. The CDR3 totals 12 residues. The CDR3: CASRLVANEQFF. CDR3 in DNA: TGCGCCAGCAGGTTGGTGGCAAATGAGCAGTTCTTC.

This chain joins TRBV12-5 and TRBJ1-2; tentative D call: TRBD1 (5 bases). The length of the CDR3 is 14 residues. Trimming stripped 3 bases from V and 1 base from J, with 9 bases between. Germline V lookup: CDR1 LGHNT, CDR2 FRNRAP. The chain's CDR3 is CASGFGHSNYGYTF. CDR3 coding DNA: TGTGCTAGTGGTTTCGGACATAGTAACTATGGCTACACCTTC.

V is TRBV5-5 and J is TRBJ2-1; D unresolved. Germline-derived CDR1 and CDR2 are SGHKS and YYEKEE (reference sequence). This CDR3 has 18 amino acids. Between the trimmed V and J ends, which lost 1 base and 0 bases, there was a span of 17 bases. CDR3: CASSLRTTKGFSYNEQFF. In DNA, the CDR3 is TGTGCCAGCAGCTTGAGGACCACTAAGGGATTCTCCTACAATGAGCAGTTCTTC.

The chain has TRBV10-1 and TRBJ2-1; 7 nucleotides match TRBD2. The CDR3 runs to 16 residues. Germline V gene lookup returns CDR1 WNHNN and CDR2 SYGVQD (reference sequence). V lost 3 bases and J lost 3; bases outside the gene matches: 8. The CDR3 nucleotides are TGCGCCAGCAGTGATTCACCGGGACTACTCTACAATGAGCAGTTCTTC. Protein sequence: CASSDSPGLLYNEQFF.

This clonotype was found a few times. This chain links TRBV5-5 with TRBJ2-3; no clear D. The ends were cut back, 0 bases at V and 8 bases at J, with 16 bases in the middle. Germline V gene lookup returns CDR1 SGHKS and CDR2 YYEKEE (reference sequence). The CDR3 spans 15 residues. The CDR3 region is CASSLGVGYGSTQYF. The DNA for the CDR3 is TGTGCCAGCAGCTTGGGGGTTGGTTACGGTAGTACGCAGTATTTT.

The chain combines TRBV7-2 with TRBJ2-1, with 11 bases that match TRBD2. V dropped 3 bases and J dropped 7; count of bases not matched to a gene: 5. In germline, CDR1 is SGHTA, CDR2 FQGNSA. This CDR3 has 15 amino acids. The CDR3 protein is CASSLATSGGNEQFF. The DNA for the CDR3 is TGTGCCAGCAGCTTGGCAACTAGCGGGGGAAATGAGCAGTTCTTC.

The chain combines TRBV20-1 with TRBJ1-1; maybe TRBD1 (6 bases). The CDR3 is made up of 15 amino acids. The ends were cut back, 0 bases at V and 1 base at J, with 12 bases in the middle. Per germline, CDR1 DFQATT and CDR2 SNEGSKA (reference sequence). In nucleotides, the CDR3 is TGCAGTGCTAGAGATTATACAGGGAGGAACACTGAAGCTTTCTTT. This translates into CSARDYTGRNTEAFF.

The rearrangement uses TRBV20-1 and TRBJ2-1, with a tentative D call TRBD2 (7 bases). The CDR3 extends over 13 amino acids. The germline V gene encodes CDR1 DFQATT and CDR2 SNEGSKA (reference sequence). V gave up 1 base and J gave up 13 bases, with 17 bases separating them. This CDR3 reads CSARVGGLGGQFF. The CDR3 DNA sequence: TGCAGTGCTAGAGTGGGGGGGCTCGGCGGTCAGTTCTTC.